These T cell receptor beta chains were read from a single sample in a study of T cell responses to AZD1222 COVID-19 vaccine. TCRdb's table, derived via immunoSEQ multiplex PCR, lists solely in-frame clones and lacks some. The sample consists of around 200,000 clones, roughly 88% of them appearing once. Here the sequenced sample was peripheral blood, taken on day 0 of AZD1222 vaccination. The receptors here all came from an adult in good health. The conserved cysteine and the conserved F or W are not part of the CDR3 here.

v_call cdr3_aa
TRBV6-2/TRBV6-3 ASSYSSRLRGGKNEQY
TRBV6-5 ASSPSGGRGNEAF
TRBV2 ASSDPRTALQETQY
TRBV7-8 ASSPTPGGYSNQPQH
TRBV5-4 ASSSAGGTDTQY
TRBV6-5 ASSYGVTVNEQF
TRBV27 ASRPPGQNTEAF
TRBV9 ASSTTDRESYEQY
TRBV20-1 SASGRGELF
TRBV19 ASSISAGLVSHTDTQY
TRBV30 AWTPEADYGYT
TRBV6-5 ASSPTGDDGYT
TRBV29-1 SAAGGTAANTIY
TRBV14 ASSLGTLQY
TRBV9 ASNSRQGYGYT